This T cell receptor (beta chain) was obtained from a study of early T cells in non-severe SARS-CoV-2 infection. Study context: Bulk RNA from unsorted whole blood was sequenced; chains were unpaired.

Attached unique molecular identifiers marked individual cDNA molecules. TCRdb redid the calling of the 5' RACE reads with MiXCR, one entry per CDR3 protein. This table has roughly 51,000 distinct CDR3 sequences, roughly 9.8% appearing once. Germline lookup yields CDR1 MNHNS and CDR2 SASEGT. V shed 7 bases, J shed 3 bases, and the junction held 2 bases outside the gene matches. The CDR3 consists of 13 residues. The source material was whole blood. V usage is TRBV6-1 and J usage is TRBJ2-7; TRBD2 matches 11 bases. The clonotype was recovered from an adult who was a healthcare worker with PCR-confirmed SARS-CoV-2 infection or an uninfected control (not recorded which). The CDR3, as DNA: TGTGCCAGCAAACTAGCGGGAGACTACGAGCAGTACTTC. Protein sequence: CASKLAGDYEQYF.